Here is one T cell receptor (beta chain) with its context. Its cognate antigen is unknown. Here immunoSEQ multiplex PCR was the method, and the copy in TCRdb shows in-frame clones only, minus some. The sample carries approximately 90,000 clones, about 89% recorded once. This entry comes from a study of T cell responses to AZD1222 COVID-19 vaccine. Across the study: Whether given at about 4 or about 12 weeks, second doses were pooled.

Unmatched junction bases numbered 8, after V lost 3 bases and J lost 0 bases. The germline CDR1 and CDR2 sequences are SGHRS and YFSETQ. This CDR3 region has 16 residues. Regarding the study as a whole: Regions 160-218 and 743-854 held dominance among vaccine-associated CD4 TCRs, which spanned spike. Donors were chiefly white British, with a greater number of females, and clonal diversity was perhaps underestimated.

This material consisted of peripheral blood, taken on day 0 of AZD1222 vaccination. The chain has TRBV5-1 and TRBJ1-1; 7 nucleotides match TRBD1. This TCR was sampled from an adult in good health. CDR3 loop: CASSSPGGTVNTEAFF. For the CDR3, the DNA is TGCGCCAGCAGCTCCCCCGGGGGGACAGTGAACACTGAAGCTTTCTTT.